This T cell receptor beta chain was identified in a study of T cell responses to AZD1222 COVID-19 vaccine. The protocol was immunoSEQ multiplex PCR, while the TCRdb copy is restricted to in-frame clones and leaves out a portion. The profile shows approximately 100,000 clones, just over 85% of them singletons. The TCR originated in an adult in good health. The sample consisted of peripheral blood, taken on day 0 of AZD1222 vaccination.

The CDR3 sequence is CASSQEYPRRLAELFNEQFF. The CDR3 DNA sequence: TGCGCCAGCAGCCAAGAGTACCCCCGACGACTAGCGGAATTATTTAATGAGCAGTTCTTC. The rearrangement joins TRBV4-3 to TRBJ2-1; TRBD2 aligns across 9 bases. CDR3 length equals 20 residues. Per germline, CDR1 LGHNA and CDR2 YSLEER. The V segment lost 0 bases and the J segment 7 bases; nucleotides outside the gene matches: 19.